What follows are 14 T cell receptor beta chains derived from one specimen sequenced in a study of regulatory T cells in long-lasting Graves disease. Assembly of TCR beta libraries relied on iRepertoire HTBI primers together with Arm-PCR of CDR3 regions. One entry per CDR3 protein results from TCRdb running MiXCR on the multiplex PCR reads. This table holds around 450,000 distinct CDR3 sequences, around 14% found once. Time point of the sample: newly diagnosed GD, antithyroid drugs for less than 3 months. There was RNA extracted from PBMCs, and the TCR library was made from it. The same data also went into a second study, on T cells in Graves' hyperthyroidism and ophthalmopathy.

The input for sequencing was peripheral blood mononuclear cells (PBMCs), taken at new diagnosis, from a patient treated with antithyroid drugs. The receptor set was obtained from a woman aged 25 to 39 with Graves disease.

This clonotype has more than one count but fewer than ten. The rearrangement joins TRBV7-9 to TRBJ1-2; D may be TRBD1 (5 bases). In germline, CDR1 is SEHNR, CDR2 FQNEAQ (reference sequence). This CDR3 has 15 amino acids. Deletions cut 5 bases from V and 6 bases from J, with 19 bases between. Here the CDR3 DNA reads TGTGCCAGCAGCGTCCGATCGGCAGGGTCGGATGGCTACACCTTC. It is translated as CASSVRSAGSDGYTF. The full variable domain, its missing parts supplied by reference TRBV7-9 and TRBJ1-2, is DTGVSQNPRHKITKRGQNVTFRCDPISEHNRLYWYRQTLGQGPEFLTYFQNEAQLEKSRLLSDRFSAERPKGSFSTLEIQRTEQGDSAMYLCASSVRSAGSDGYTFGSGTRLTVV.

For this clonotype: Given a much more abundant clone one base away, this may be a read error. CDR3 in amino acids: CASRTGAYEQYF. CDR3 DNA sequence: TGTGCCAGCAGGACAGGGGCCTACGAGCAGTACTTC. J is TRBJ2-7 and V is TRBV27, with 8 bases fitting TRBD1. The germline V gene has CDR1 MNHEY and CDR2 SMNVEV (reference sequence). The CDR3 length is 12 residues. Losses at the gene ends were 6 bases for V and 2 bases for J; bases not matched to a gene: 0.

The V gene is TRBV11-1, the J gene TRBJ2-6, with D possibly being TRBD2 (5 bases). CDR3 length: 17 amino acids. The V and J ends lost 0 bases and 2 bases respectively, with 11 bases between them. The germline CDR1 and CDR2 sequences are SGHAT and FQDESV (reference sequence). The chain's CDR3 is CASSLAEGLAGANVLTF. In nucleotides, the CDR3 is TGTGCCAGCAGCTTAGCTGAGGGATTAGCTGGGGCCAACGTCCTGACTTTC.

Details on this clonotype: A read error may be the cause here, since a much bigger clone is one base away. The chain couples TRBV12-3 or TRBV12-4 to TRBJ2-1; the match to TRBD1 covers 9 bases. The better agreement between TRBJ2-7 and the DNA end casts doubt on the J call. The CDR3 runs to 17 residues. The CDR3 bases are TGTGCCAGCATTCACATGACAGGGACAGGGTCCTACAATGAGCAGTACTTC. It encodes CASIHMTGTGSYNEQYF.

Only a few counts were recorded for this clonotype. The chain carries TRBV30 and TRBJ1-3; perhaps TRBD1 as D (5 bases). V lost 4 bases and J 3 bases, leaving 10 bases between the germline ends. This CDR3 comprises 13 residues. The germline gives CDR1 GTSNPN, CDR2 SVGIG (reference sequence). CDR3 sequence: CAWTPGNGNTIYF. CDR3 in DNA: TGTGCCTGGACTCCAGGGAATGGAAACACCATATATTTT.

This clonotype was detected a few times. The chain has TRBV28 and TRBJ1-2; D is uncertain. CDR1 is MDHEN, CDR2 SYDVKM, per germline. V was pared by 7 bases and J by 2 bases, with 5 bases between. This CDR3 has 11 amino acids. The CDR3 sequence is CASIDNYGYTF. CDR3 bases: TGTGCCAGCATCGACAACTATGGCTACACCTTC.

In its sample, this clonotype was seen many times. J is TRBJ2-3 and V is TRBV2, with 10 positions matching TRBD2. Germline V CDR1 and CDR2: SNHLY, FYNNEI. This CDR3 spans 14 amino acids. The V gene end was trimmed by 10 bases and the J gene end by 0 bases; junction bases not matched to a gene: 4. CDR3 sequence reads: CATVTSGSTDTQYF. For the CDR3, the DNA is TGTGCCACCGTGACTAGCGGGAGCACAGATACGCAGTATTTT.

This clonotype was counted between two and nine times. V and J are TRBV6-1 and TRBJ1-6; TRBD1 aligns across 9 bases. Germline V gives CDR1 MNHNS, CDR2 SASEGT. The length of the CDR3 is 18 residues. The V and J ends lost 3 bases and 5 bases, in that order; junction bases with no gene match: 11. Here the CDR3 DNA reads TGTGCCAGCAGTGACCCGGACAGGGGTCCACTTAATAATTCACCCCTCCACTTT. The encoded protein is CASSDPDRGPLNNSPLHF.

The table lists this clonotype with a few counts. The chain has TRBV28 and TRBJ1-4; no clear D gene. The CDR3 is made up of 10 amino acids. V was shortened by 8 bases and J by 8 bases, with 6 bases between the two germline ends. Germline V CDR1 and CDR2: MDHEN, SYDVKM. The CDR3 spells CASSGEKLFF. CDR3 in DNA: TGTGCCAGCTCGGGGGAAAAACTGTTTTTT. The variable domain in full, with the rest retrieved from reference TRBV28 and TRBJ1-4, is DVKVTQSSRYLVKRTGEKVFLECVQDMDHENMFWYRQDPGLGLRLIYFSYDVKMKEKGDIPEGYSVSREKKERFSLILESASTNQTSMYLCASSGEKLFFGSGTQLSVL.

This clonotype appeared a few times. The J gene is TRBJ2-2, the V gene TRBV24-1; no clear D gene. The CDR3 is 13 residues long. The V end was cut by 5 bases, the J end by 4 bases, with 7 bases between. CDR1 is KGHDR and CDR2 is SFDVKD in the germline V gene. CDR3 nucleotides: TGTGCCACCAGTGGGGTAGGCACCGGGGAGCTGTTTTTT. It yields the protein CATSGVGTGELFF.

Turning to this clonotype: A much larger clone lies one base from this, so it may be a read error. V is TRBV6-9 and J is TRBJ2-1, with 11 nucleotides matching TRBD2. CDR1 is MNHGY, CDR2 SVAAGI, per germline. The length of the CDR3 is 17 residues. The CDR3 DNA follows: TGTGCCAGCAGTTACAGGGTTACTAGCGGGAGTCGAAATGAGCAGCTCTTC. The encoded protein is CASSYRVTSGSRNEQLF.

This chain joins TRBV7-9 and TRBJ2-5, with 7 bases identical to TRBD2. The CDR3 length is 15 residues. Germline assignment: CDR1 SEHNR and CDR2 FQNEAQ (reference sequence). V trimming: 3 bases; J trimming: 2 bases; junction bases outside the gene matches: 6. CDR3 region: CASSLWLAEQETQYF. Written as DNA, the CDR3 is TGTGCCAGCAGCTTGTGGCTAGCGGAGCAAGAGACCCAGTACTTC.

In the case of this clonotype: This probably arose from a read error, given a far larger clone one base away. The chain carries TRBV5-5 and TRBJ1-2, with D hard to call. Germline CDR1 and CDR2: SGHKS and YYEKEE (reference sequence). This CDR3 comprises 15 residues. The CDR3 bases are TGCGCCAGCAGCCAAGATGGGCGTCTCATCTATGGCTACACCTTC. Translating gives CASSQDGRLIYGYTF. The full variable domain, in which reference TRBV5-5 and TRBJ1-2 provide the parts outside the CDR3, is DAGVTQSPTHLIKTRGQQVTLRCSPISGHKSVSWYQQVLGQGPQFIFQYYEKEERGRGNFPDRFSARQFPNYSSELNVNALLLGDSALYLCASSQDGRLIYGYTFGSGTRLTVV.

With respect to this clonotype: Possible read error: a much larger clone is one base away. The chain carries TRBV24-1 and TRBJ2-7; no firm D call. V was trimmed by 1 base and J by 5 bases, leaving 2 bases between them. The CDR3 is made up of 11 amino acids. CDR1 and CDR2 from the germline V gene are KGHDR and SFDVKD. The CDR3 DNA reads TGTGCCACCAGTGATTTTGACGAGCAGTACTTC. Translated: CATSDFDEQYF.